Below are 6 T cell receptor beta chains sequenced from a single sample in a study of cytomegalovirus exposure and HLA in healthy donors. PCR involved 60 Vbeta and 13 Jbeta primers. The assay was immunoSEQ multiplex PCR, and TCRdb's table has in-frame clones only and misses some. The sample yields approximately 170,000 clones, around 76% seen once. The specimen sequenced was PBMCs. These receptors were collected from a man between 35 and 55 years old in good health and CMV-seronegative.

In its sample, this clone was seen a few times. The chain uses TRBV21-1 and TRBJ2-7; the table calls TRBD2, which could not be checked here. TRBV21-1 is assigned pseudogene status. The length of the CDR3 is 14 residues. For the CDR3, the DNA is TGTGCCAGCAGCTCGGGAGGACGCCCCTACGAGCAGTACGTC. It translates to CASSSGGRPYEQYV.

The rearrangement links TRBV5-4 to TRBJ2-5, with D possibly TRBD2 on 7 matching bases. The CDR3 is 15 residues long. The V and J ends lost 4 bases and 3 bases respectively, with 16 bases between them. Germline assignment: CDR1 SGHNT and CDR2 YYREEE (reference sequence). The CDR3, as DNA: TGTGCCAGCAGCCCCCGCGGGGGCCCAAAAGAGACCCAGTACTTC. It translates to CASSPRGGPKETQYF. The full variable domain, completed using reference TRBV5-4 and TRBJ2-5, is ETGVTQSPTHLIKTRGQQVTLRCSSQSGHNTVSWYQQALGQGPQFIFQYYREEENGRGNFPPRFSGLQFPNYSSELNVNALELDDSALYLCASSPRGGPKETQYFGPGTRLLVL.

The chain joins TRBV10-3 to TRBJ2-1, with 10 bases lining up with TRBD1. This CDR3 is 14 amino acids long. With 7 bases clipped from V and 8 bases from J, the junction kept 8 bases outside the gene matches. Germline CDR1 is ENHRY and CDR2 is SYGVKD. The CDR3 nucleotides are TGTGCCATCAACCCGGGACAGGGGAGCGATGAGCAGTTCTTC. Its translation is CAINPGQGSDEQFF.

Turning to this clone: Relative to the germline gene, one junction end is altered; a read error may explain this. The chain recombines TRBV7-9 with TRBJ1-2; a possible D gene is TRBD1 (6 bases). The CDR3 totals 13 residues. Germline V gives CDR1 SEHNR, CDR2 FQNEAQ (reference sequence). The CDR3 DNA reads TGTTCCAGCACCACGACCAGGGGAGTTGGCTACACCTTC. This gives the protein CSSTTTRGVGYTF.

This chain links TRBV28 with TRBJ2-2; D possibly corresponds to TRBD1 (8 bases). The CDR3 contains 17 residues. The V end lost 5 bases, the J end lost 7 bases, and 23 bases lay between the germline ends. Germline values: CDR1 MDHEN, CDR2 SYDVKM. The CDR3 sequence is CASSLSGGRGRVGELFF. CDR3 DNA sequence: TGTGCCAGCAGTCTGTCGGGAGGCAGGGGGCGGGTCGGGGAGCTGTTTTTT.

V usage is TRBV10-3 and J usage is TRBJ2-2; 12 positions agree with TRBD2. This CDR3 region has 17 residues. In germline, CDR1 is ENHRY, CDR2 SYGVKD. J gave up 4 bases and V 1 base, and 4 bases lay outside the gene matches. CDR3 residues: CAISELLAGGSTGELFF. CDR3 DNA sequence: TGTGCCATCAGTGAGTTGCTAGCGGGAGGGTCCACCGGGGAGCTGTTTTTT.